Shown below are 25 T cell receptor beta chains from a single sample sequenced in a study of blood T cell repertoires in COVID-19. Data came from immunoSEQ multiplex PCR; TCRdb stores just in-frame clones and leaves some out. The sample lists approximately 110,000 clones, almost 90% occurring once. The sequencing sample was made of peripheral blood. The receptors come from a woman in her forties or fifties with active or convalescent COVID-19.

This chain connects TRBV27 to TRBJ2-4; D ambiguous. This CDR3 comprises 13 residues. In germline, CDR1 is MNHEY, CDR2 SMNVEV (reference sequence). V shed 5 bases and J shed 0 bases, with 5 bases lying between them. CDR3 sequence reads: CASSTVAKNIQYF. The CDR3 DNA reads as TGTGCCAGCAGTACGGTAGCCAAAAACATTCAGTACTTC.

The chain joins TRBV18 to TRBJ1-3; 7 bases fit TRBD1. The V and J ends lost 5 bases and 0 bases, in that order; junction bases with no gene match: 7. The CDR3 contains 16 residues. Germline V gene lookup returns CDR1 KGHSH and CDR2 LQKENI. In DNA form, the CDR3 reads TGTGCCAGCTCATTGGGACAGTTTTTCTCTGGAAACACCATATATTTT. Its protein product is CASSLGQFFSGNTIYF. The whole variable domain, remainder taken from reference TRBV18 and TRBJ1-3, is NAGVMQNPRHLVRRRGQEARLRCSPMKGHSHVYWYRQLPEEGLKFMVYLQKENIIDESGMPKERFSAEFPKEGPSILRIQQVVRGDSAAYFCASSLGQFFSGNTIYFGEGSWLTVV.

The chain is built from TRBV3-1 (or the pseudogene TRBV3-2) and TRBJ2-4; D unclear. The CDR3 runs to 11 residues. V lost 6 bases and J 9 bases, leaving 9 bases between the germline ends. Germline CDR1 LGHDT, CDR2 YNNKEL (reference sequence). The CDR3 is CASRSASIQYF. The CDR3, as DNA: TGTGCCAGCAGATCCGCTAGCATTCAGTACTTC.

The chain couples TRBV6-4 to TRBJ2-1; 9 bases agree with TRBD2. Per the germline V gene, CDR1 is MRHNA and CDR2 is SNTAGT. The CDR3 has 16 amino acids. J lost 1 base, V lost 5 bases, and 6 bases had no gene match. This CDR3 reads CASSISLAGSYNEQFF. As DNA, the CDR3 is TGTGCCAGCAGTATCTCTCTAGCGGGATCCTACAATGAGCAGTTCTTC.

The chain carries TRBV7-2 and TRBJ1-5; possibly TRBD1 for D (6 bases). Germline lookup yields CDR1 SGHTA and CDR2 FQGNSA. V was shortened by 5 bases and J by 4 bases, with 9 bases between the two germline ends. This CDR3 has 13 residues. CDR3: CASSPDRNQPQHF. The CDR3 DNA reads TGTGCCAGCAGCCCGGACAGAAATCAGCCCCAGCATTTT.

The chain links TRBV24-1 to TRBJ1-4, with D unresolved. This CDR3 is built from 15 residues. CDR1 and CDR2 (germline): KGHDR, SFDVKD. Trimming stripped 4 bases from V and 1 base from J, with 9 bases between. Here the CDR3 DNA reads TGTGCCACCAGTGACCCTCGGGGAACTAATGAAAAACTGTTTTTT. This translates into CATSDPRGTNEKLFF.

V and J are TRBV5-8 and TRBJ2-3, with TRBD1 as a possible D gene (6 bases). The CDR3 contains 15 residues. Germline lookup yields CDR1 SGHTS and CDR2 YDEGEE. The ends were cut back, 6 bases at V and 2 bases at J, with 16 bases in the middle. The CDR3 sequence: CASKRGRGLTDTQYF. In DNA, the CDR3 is TGTGCCAGCAAAAGGGGCAGGGGTCTCACAGATACGCAGTATTTT. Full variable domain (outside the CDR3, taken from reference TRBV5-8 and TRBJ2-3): EAGVTQSPTHLIKTRGQQATLRCSPISGHTSVYWYQQALGLGLQFLLWYDEGEERNRGNFPPRFSGRQFPNYSSELNVNALELEDSALYLCASKRGRGLTDTQYFGPGTRLTVL.

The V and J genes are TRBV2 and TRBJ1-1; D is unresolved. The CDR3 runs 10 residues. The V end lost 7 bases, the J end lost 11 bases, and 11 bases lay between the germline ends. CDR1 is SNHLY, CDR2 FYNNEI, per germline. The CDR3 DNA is TGTGCCAGCAAAGAGGGAGGGGCTTTCTTT. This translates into CASKEGGAFF.

This CDR3 reads CATSREPGGSSGNTIYF. The DNA for the CDR3 is TGTGCCACCAGCAGAGAACCCGGGGGGAGCTCTGGAAACACCATATATTTT. The J gene is TRBJ1-3, the V gene TRBV15; D might be TRBD1 (5 bases). This CDR3 contains 17 residues. V was cut by 0 bases and J by 0 bases, with 12 bases left in between. Germline loops: CDR1 LNHNV, CDR2 YYDKDF (reference sequence).

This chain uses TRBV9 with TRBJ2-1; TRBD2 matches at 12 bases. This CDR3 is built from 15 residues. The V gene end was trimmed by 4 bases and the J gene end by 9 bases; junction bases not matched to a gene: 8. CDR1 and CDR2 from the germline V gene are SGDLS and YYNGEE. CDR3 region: CASSPASGRAIEQFF. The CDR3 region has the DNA TGTGCCAGCAGCCCGGCTAGCGGGAGGGCAATTGAGCAGTTCTTC.

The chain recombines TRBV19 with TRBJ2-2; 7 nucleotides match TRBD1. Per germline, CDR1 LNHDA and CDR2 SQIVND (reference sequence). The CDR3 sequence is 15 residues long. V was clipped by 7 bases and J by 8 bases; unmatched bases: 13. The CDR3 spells CASKGGSPLGGELFF. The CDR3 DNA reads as TGTGCCAGTAAAGGGGGCAGTCCCCTAGGGGGGGAGCTGTTTTTT.

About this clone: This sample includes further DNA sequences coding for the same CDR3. The CDR3 loop reads CASSVGTSGYEQYF. Here the CDR3 DNA reads TGTGCCAGCAGCGTAGGCACTAGCGGCTACGAGCAGTACTTC. This chain joins TRBV9 and TRBJ2-7; the match to TRBD2 covers 8 bases. CDR3 length: 14 residues. The V segment lost 0 bases and the J segment 3 bases; nucleotides outside the gene matches: 2. CDR1 is SGDLS and CDR2 is YYNGEE in the germline V gene.

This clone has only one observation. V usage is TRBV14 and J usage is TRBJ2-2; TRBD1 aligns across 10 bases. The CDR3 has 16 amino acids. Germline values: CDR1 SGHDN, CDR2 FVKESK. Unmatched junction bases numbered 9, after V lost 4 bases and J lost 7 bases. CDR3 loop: CASSPSDRGRFGELFF. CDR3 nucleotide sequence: TGTGCCAGCAGCCCCTCCGACAGGGGGCGCTTCGGGGAGCTGTTTTTT. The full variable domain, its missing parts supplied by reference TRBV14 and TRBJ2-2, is EAGVTQFPSHSVIEKGQTVTLRCDPISGHDNLYWYRRVMGKEIKFLLHFVKESKQDESGMPNNRFLAERTGGTYSTLKVQPAELEDSGVYFCASSPSDRGRFGELFFGEGSRLTVL.

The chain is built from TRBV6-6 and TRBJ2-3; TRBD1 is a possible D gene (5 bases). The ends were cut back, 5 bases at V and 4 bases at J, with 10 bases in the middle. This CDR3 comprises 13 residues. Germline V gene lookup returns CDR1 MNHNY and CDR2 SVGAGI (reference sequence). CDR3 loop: CASSRGLADTQYF. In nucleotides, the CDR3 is TGTGCCAGCAGTAGGGGATTAGCAGATACGCAGTATTTT.

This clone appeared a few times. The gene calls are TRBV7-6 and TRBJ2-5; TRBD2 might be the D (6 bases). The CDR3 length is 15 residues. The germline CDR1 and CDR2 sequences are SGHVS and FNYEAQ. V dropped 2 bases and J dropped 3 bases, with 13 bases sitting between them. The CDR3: CASSLKGGLKETQYF. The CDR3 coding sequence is TGTGCCAGCAGCTTAAAGGGAGGACTAAAAGAGACCCAGTACTTC.

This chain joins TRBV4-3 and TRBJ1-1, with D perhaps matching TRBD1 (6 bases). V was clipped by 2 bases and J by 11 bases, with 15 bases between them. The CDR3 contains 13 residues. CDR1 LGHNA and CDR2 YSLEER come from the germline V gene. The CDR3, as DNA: TGCGCCAGCAGCCAAAAAACAGGGTATGGTGCTTTCTTT. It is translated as CASSQKTGYGAFF.

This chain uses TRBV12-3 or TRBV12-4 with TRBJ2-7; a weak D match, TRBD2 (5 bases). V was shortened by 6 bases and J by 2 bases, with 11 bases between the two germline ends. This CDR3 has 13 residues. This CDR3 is CASRKSGAYEQYF. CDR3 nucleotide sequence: TGTGCCAGCAGAAAATCCGGGGCCTACGAGCAGTACTTC.

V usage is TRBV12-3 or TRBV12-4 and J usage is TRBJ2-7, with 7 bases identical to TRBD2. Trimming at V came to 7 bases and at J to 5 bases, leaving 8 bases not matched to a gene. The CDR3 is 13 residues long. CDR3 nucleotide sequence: TGTGCCAGCAACCTCCAGACTAGCAACGAGCAGTACTTC. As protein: CASNLQTSNEQYF.

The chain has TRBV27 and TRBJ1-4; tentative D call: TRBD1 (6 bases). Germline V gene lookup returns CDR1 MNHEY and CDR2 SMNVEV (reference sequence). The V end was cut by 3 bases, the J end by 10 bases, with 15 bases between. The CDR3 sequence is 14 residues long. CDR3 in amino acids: CASSFRGSARKLFF. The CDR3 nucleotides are TGTGCCAGCAGTTTCAGGGGAAGTGCGAGAAAACTGTTTTTT. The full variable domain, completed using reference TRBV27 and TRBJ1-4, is EAQVTQNPRYLITVTGKKLTVTCSQNMNHEYMSWYRQDPGLGLRQIYYSMNVEVTDKGDVPEGYKVSRKEKRNFPLILESPSPNQTSLYFCASSFRGSARKLFFGSGTQLSVL.

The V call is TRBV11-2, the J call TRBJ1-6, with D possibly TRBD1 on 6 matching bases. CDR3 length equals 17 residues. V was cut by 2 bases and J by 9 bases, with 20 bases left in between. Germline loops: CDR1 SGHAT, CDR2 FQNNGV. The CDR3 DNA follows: TGTGCCAGCAGCTTATCGCCAGGGGCGTCATATGCTTCACCCCTCCACTTT. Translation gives CASSLSPGASYASPLHF.

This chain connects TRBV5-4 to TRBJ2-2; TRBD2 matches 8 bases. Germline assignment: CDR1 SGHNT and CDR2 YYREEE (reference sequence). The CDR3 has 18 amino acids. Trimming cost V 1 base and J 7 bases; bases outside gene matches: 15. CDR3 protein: CASSLSPRDGGRYGELFF. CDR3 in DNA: TGTGCCAGCAGCTTGTCTCCCAGGGATGGCGGGAGGTACGGGGAGCTGTTTTTT.

DNA for the CDR3: TGTGCCAGCACCGGACAGGGAGCCCTGAACACTGAAGCTTTCTTT. It specifies CASTGQGALNTEAFF. The rearrangement uses TRBV2 and TRBJ1-1; 8 positions match TRBD1. Trimming cost V 7 bases and J 0 bases; bases outside gene matches: 7. The CDR3 consists of 15 residues. Germline V lookup: CDR1 SNHLY, CDR2 FYNNEI.

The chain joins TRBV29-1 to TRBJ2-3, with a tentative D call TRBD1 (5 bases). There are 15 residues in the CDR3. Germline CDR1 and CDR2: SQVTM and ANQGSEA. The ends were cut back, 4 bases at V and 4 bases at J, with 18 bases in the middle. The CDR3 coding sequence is TGCAGCGTTGGCGCAGGGTCCCTAGTCGCAGATACGCAGTATTTT. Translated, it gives CSVGAGSLVADTQYF.

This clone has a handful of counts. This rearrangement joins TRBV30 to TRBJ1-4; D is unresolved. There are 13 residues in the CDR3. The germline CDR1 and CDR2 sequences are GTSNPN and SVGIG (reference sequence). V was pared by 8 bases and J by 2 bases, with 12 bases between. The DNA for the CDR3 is TGTGCCCACAAGACGGAGACTAATGAAAAACTGTTTTTT. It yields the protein CAHKTETNEKLFF.

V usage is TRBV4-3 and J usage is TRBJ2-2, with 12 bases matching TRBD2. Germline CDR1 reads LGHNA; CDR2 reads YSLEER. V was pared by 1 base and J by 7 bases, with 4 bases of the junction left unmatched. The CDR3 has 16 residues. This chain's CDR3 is CASSQGLAGVNGELFF. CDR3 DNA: TGCGCCAGCAGCCAAGGACTAGCGGGAGTTAACGGGGAGCTGTTTTTT.